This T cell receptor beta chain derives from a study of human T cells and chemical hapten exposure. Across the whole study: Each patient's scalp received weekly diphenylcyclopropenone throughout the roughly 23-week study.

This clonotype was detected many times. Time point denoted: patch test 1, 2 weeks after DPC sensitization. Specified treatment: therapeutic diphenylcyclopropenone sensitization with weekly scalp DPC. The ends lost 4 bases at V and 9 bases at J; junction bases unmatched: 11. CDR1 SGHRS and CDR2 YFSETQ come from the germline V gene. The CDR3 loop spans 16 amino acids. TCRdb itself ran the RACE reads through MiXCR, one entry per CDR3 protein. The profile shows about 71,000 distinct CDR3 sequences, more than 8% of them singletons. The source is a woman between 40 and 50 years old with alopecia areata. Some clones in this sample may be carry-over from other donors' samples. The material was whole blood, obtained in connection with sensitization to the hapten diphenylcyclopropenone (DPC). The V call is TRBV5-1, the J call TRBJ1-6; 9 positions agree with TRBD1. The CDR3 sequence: CASSAGQGRRSSPLHF. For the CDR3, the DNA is TGCGCCAGCAGCGCGGGACAGGGTCGGAGGAGTTCACCCCTCCACTTT.